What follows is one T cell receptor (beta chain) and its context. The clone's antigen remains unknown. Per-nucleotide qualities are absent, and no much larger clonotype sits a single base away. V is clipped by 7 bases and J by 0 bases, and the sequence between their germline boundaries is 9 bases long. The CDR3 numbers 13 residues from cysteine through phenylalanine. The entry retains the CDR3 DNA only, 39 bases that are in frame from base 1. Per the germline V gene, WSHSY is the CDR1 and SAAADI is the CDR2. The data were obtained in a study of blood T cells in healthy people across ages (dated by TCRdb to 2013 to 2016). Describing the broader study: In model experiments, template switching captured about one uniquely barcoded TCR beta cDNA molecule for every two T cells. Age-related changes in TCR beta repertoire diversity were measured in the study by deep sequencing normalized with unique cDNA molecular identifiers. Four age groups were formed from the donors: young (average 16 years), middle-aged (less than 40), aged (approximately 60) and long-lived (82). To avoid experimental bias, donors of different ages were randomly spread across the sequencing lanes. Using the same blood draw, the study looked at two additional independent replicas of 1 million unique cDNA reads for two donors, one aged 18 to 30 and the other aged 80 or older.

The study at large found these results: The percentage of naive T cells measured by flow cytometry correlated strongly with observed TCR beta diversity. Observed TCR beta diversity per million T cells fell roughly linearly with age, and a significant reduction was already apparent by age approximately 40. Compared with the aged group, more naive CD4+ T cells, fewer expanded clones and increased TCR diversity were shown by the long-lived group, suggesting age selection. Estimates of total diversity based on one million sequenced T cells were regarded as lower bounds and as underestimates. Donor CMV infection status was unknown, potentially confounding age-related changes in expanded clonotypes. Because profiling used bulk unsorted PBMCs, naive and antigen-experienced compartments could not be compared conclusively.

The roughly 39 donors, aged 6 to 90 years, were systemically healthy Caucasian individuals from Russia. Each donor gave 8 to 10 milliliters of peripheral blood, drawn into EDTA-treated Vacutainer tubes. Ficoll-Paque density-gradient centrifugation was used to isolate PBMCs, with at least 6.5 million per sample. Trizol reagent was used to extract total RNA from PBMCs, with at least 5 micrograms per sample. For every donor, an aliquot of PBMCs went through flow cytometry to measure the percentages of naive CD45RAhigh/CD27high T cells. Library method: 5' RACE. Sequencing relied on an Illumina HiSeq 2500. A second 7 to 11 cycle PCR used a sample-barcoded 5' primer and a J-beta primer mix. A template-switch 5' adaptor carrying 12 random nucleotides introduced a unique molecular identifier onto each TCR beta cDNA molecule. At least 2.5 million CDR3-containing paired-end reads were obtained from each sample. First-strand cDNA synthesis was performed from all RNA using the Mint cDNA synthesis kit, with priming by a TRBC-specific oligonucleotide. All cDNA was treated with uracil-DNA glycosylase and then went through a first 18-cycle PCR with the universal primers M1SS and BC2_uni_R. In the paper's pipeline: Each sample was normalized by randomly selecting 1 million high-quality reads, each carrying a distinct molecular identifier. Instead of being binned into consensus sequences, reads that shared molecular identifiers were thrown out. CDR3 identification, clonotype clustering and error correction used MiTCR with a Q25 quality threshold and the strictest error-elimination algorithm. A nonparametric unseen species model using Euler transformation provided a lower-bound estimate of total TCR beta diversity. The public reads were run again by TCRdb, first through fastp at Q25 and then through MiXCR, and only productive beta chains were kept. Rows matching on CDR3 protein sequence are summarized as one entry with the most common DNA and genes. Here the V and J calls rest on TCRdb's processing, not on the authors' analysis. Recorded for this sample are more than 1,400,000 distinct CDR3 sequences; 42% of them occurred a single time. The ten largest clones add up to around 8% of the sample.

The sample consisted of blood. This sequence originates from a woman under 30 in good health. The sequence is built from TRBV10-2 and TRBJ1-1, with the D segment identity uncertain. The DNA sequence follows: TGCGCCAGCAAACGAAACGTGAACACTGAAGCTTTCTTT. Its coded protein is CASKRNVNTEAFF.